These 10 T cell receptor beta chains were all obtained from the same sample, sequenced in a study of spatial heterogeneity in lung cancer. Each CDR3 protein gets one entry after TCRdb re-called the 5' RACE reads with MiXCR. This table holds tens of thousands of distinct CDR3 sequences, less than 3.5% found once. Time point specified: sample taken at primary tumor resection. No cells were sorted before sequencing. The whole RNA sequenced was extracted from tumor, nontumor lung or frozen PBMC. The specimen was PBMCs, collected at surgery. The receptor source for this set is a female donor with early-stage non-small cell lung cancer.

This clonotype has ten or more counts. The V and J genes are TRBV18 and TRBJ1-1; D is undetermined. The CDR3 sequence is 16 residues long. Germline CDR1 reads KGHSH; CDR2 reads LQKENI. V gave up 0 bases and J gave up 0 bases, with 11 bases separating them. The CDR3 nucleotides are TGTGCCAGCTCACCACCCCCGACAACCATGAACACTGAAGCTTTCTTT. This encodes CASSPPPTTMNTEAFF.

In this sample, this clonotype turned up many times. The rearrangement uses TRBV11-3 and TRBJ2-5, with TRBD2 matching over 14 bases. CDR1 SGHNT and CDR2 YENEEA come from the germline V gene. The CDR3 is made up of 18 amino acids. With 5 bases clipped from V and 4 bases from J, the junction kept 12 bases outside the gene matches. CDR3 sequence: CASSLTGLAGERGETQYF. In DNA, the CDR3 is TGTGCCAGCAGCCTTACGGGACTAGCGGGAGAGAGAGGAGAGACCCAGTACTTC.

This clonotype has at least ten counts. The rearrangement joins TRBV27 to TRBJ2-3; TRBD2 matches at 14 bases. The trim removed 6 bases at V and 3 bases at J, leaving 8 bases unmatched. The CDR3 is 17 amino acids. Germline V gene sequence: CDR1 MNHEY, CDR2 SMNVEV (reference sequence). CDR3 residues: CASSMTSGRARTDTQYF. In DNA, the CDR3 is TGTGCCAGCAGCATGACTAGCGGGAGGGCCCGTACAGATACGCAGTATTTT.

This clonotype was counted only a few times. The rearrangement links TRBV2 to TRBJ2-7; 8 bases match TRBD2. Losses at the gene ends were 11 bases for V and 4 bases for J; bases not matched to a gene: 7. The CDR3 totals 12 residues. From germline, CDR1 is SNHLY and CDR2 FYNNEI. CDR3 sequence (DNA): TGTGCCGGAAGCGGGAGTGGGTACGAGCAGTACTTC. It encodes CAGSGSGYEQYF.

This clonotype showed up many times. The chain uses TRBV7-9 and TRBJ2-5; a weak D match, TRBD1 (6 bases). The CDR3 runs 14 residues. V shed 2 bases and J shed 5 bases, with 12 bases lying between them. Germline CDR1 is SEHNR and CDR2 is FQNEAQ (reference sequence). The CDR3, as DNA: TGTGCCAGCAGCTTAAAGACCAGGGGTGAGACCCAGTACTTC. Residues: CASSLKTRGETQYF.

This clonotype occurred many times. The gene calls are TRBV24-1 and TRBJ2-5; 8 bases are shared with TRBD1. The length of the CDR3 is 15 residues. With 1 base clipped from V and 2 bases from J, the junction kept 2 bases outside the gene matches. Germline assignment: CDR1 KGHDR and CDR2 SFDVKD. The CDR3 sequence: CATSDFGTGQETQYF. The CDR3, as DNA: TGTGCCACCAGTGATTTCGGGACAGGACAAGAGACCCAGTACTTC.

There are a few counts of this clonotype. V is TRBV28 and J is TRBJ1-6; D possibly corresponds to TRBD1 (6 bases). The V end was cut by 5 bases, the J end by 6 bases, with 14 bases between. Looked up from germline, CDR1 is MDHEN and CDR2 is SYDVKM. The CDR3 runs 15 residues. The CDR3 DNA follows: TGTGCCAGCAGTCCAGGGGACTTGTTTAATTCACCCCTCCACTTT. Residues: CASSPGDLFNSPLHF.

This clonotype was counted at least ten times. V usage is TRBV7-9 and J usage is TRBJ2-2; tentatively, D is TRBD2 (6 bases). The CDR3 covers 16 residues. The V end lost 5 bases, the J end lost 7 bases, and 20 bases lay between the germline ends. Germline V lookup: CDR1 SEHNR, CDR2 FQNEAQ (reference sequence). CDR3 amino acids: CASSPVAGIRSGELFF. In nucleotides, the CDR3 is TGTGCCAGCAGCCCGGTCGCGGGAATAAGGAGCGGGGAGCTGTTTTTT.

Ten or more counts support this clonotype. This chain connects TRBV12-5 to TRBJ2-1; 15 positions agree with TRBD2. J lost 8 bases, V lost 4 bases, and 3 bases had no gene match. The CDR3 is 15 amino acids. CDR1 is LGHNT, CDR2 FRNRAP, per germline. The chain's CDR3 is CASGSRTSGRDEQFF. The CDR3 DNA sequence: TGTGCTAGTGGTTCACGGACTAGCGGGAGGGATGAGCAGTTCTTC.

This clonotype was seen at least ten times. The J gene is TRBJ1-5, the V gene TRBV28, with a possible D match to TRBD1 (5 bases). The CDR3 runs 17 residues. The V gene lost 5 bases and the J gene lost 6 bases, with 23 bases spanning the gap. Germline-derived CDR1 and CDR2 are MDHEN and SYDVKM. CDR3 in DNA: TGTGCCAGCAGTCACCCCGCGAGGGGCGCGGGAAGTCAGCCCCAGCATTTT. This translates into CASSHPARGAGSQPQHF.